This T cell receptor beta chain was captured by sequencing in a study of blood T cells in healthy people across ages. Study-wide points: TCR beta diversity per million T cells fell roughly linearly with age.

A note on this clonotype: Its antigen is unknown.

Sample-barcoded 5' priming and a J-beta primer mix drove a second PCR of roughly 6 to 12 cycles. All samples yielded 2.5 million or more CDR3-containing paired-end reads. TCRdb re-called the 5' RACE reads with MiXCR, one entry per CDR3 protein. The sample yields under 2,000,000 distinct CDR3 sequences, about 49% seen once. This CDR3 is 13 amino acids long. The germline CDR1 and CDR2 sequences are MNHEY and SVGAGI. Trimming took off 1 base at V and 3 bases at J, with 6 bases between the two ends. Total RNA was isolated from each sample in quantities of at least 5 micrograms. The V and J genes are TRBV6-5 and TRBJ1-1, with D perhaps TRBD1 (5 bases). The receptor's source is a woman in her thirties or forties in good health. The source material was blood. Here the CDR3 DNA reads TGTGCCAGCAGTTACTTCAGGGACACTGAAGCTTTCTTT. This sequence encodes CASSYFRDTEAFF.